This T cell receptor beta chain was recovered during a study of T-cell reconstitution after alpha-beta-depleted transplantation in children. As it was prepared, the TCRbeta library received unique molecular identifiers. MiXCR, run by TCRdb on the PCR reads, gives a single entry per CDR3 protein. The profile shows around 250,000 distinct CDR3 sequences, approximately 9.8% of them singletons. Per germline, CDR1 SNHLY and CDR2 FYNNEI. Trimming took off 5 bases at V and 1 base at J, with 18 bases between the two ends. The CDR3 sequence is 16 residues long. This sequence joins TRBV2 and TRBJ2-7; D is possibly TRBD2 (5 bases). Sequenced material: PBMCs from the stem cell graft donor, taken from the stem cell graft. This receptor was identified in a human donor who donated a stem cell graft to a child with SCID. Written as DNA, the CDR3 is TGTGCCAGCAGTTCCTCATTACTAGTATCATCCTACGAGCAGTACTTC. Translation: CASSSSLLVSSYEQYF. Complete variable domain (other parts from reference TRBV2 and TRBJ2-7): EPEVTQTPSHQVTQMGQEVILRCVPISNHLYFYWYRQILGQKVEFLVSFYNNEISEKSEIFDDQFSVERPDGSNFTLKIRSTKLEDSAMYFCASSSSLLVSSYEQYFGPGTRLTVT.